The T cell receptor (beta chain) described here comes from a study of T cell responses to AZD1222 COVID-19 vaccine. This CDR3 region has 16 residues. CDR1 and CDR2 from the germline V gene are SGDLS and YYNGEE. V lost 2 bases to trimming and J lost 3 bases, with 12 bases between them. The method was immunoSEQ multiplex PCR; TCRdb's version includes in-frame clones alone and lacks a portion of them. Of 130,000 or so clones in the sample, about 89% were seen once. V and J are TRBV9 and TRBJ1-6; no firm D call. Specimen: peripheral blood, collected on day 0 of MenACWY control vaccination. The sequence was collected from an adult in good health. In DNA, the CDR3 is TGTGCCAGCAGCGTCGCCGAAAAAAGCTATAATTCACCCCTCCACTTT. Translating gives CASSVAEKSYNSPLHF.